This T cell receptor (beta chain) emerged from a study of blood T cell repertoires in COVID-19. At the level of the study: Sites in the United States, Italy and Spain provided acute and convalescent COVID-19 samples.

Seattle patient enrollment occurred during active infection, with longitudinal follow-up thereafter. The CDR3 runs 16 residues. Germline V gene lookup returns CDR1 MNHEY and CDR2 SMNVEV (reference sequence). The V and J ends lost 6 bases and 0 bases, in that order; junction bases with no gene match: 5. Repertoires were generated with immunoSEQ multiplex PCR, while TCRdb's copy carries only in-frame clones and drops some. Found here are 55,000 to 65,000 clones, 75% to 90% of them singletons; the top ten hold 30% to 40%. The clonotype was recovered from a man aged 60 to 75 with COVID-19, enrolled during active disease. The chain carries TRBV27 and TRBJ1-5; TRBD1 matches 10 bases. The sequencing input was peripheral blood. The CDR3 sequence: CASRRTGGYSNQPQHF. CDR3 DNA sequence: TGTGCCAGCAGGAGGACAGGGGGATATAGCAATCAGCCCCAGCATTTT.